Listed below are T cell receptor beta chains from one sample, sequenced in a study of CD4 T cells in relation to SARS-CoV-2 and coronaviruses. Their antigens remain unidentified. TCRdb keeps only in-frame clones here, not all; method: immunoSEQ multiplex PCR. This table holds some 21,000 clones, 76% found once. Material: CD4+ T cells from PBMCs, cultured in vitro. These receptors were obtained from a human donor in good health. Both conserved end residues are part of each CDR3. Fields, in order: D gene, J gene, clone size, V gene, CDR3 protein, CDR3 DNA. The D gene is left open where the match is weak. Expanded clones get a size class; other rows say once, few or many, or leave the size out.

- | TRBJ1-2 | - | TRBV18 | CASSPARGDRGYTF | TGTGCCAGCTCACCAGCGAGGGGGGATCGGGGCTACACCTTC
- | TRBJ1-2 | - | TRBV5-1 | CASSLEQMGYGYTF | TGCGCCAGCAGCTTGGAACAGATGGGCTATGGCTACACCTTC
- | TRBJ2-3 | - | TRBV7-9 | CASSSHTGGPSTDTQYF | TGTGCCAGCAGCTCCCACACTGGCGGCCCTAGCACAGATACGCAGTATTTT
- | TRBJ1-5 | - | TRBV2 | CASSEGNQPQHF | TGTGCCAGCAGTGAGGGGAATCAGCCCCAGCATTTT
- | TRBJ1-3 | - | TRBV5-6 | CASSQRLSGSGNTIYF | TGTGCCAGCAGCCAACGACTCTCGGGATCTGGAAACACCATATATTTT
- | TRBJ1-3 | - | TRBV30 | CAWSPKGTSGNTIYF | TGTGCCTGGAGCCCAAAAGGAACTTCTGGAAACACCATATATTTT
TRBD1 | TRBJ2-3 | - | TRBV10-1 | CASSEDRDRDTQYF | TGCGCCAGCAGTGAGGACAGGGATAGGGATACGCAGTATTTT
TRBD1 | TRBJ1-2 | - | TRBV27 | CASSSDRANSFGYTF | TGTGCCAGCAGTTCCGACAGGGCGAATTCATTCGGCTACACCTTC
- | TRBJ2-7 | - | TRBV2 | CASRSMIAVSYEQYF | TGTGCCAGCAGGTCCATGATAGCGGTCTCCTACGAGCAGTACTTC
TRBD1 | TRBJ1-5 | - | TRBV7-2 | CASSLEQGAKPQHF | TGTGCCAGCAGCTTAGAACAGGGGGCTAAGCCCCAGCATTTT
- | TRBJ1-4 | - | TRBV3-1/TRBV3-2 | CASSRRGDEKLFF | TGTGCCAGCAGCAGACGGGGGGATGAAAAACTGTTTTTT
- | TRBJ2-1 | - | TRBV9 | CASRDIRRDEQFF | TGTGCCAGCCGGGATATAAGAAGGGATGAGCAGTTCTTC
TRBD1 | TRBJ1-2 | few | TRBV18 | CASSSETGAYGYTF | TGTGCCAGCTCATCCGAGACAGGGGCCTATGGCTACACCTTC
- | TRBJ2-5 | - | TRBV12-3/TRBV12-4 | CASRKSGGQYF | TGTGCCAGCAGGAAATCCGGGGGCCAGTACTTC
- | TRBJ2-7 | - | TRBV7-3 | CASSLQPGSSYEQYF | TGTGCCAGCAGCTTACAACCAGGGAGCTCCTACGAGCAGTACTTC
TRBD1 | TRBJ1-2 | - | TRBV2 | CASSPTGGGNNYGYTF | TGTGCCAGCAGCCCCACAGGGGGCGGAAATAACTATGGCTACACCTTC
- | TRBJ1-3 | - | TRBV4-1 | CASSQVPRYSGNTIYF | TGCGCCAGCAGCCAAGTTCCACGTTACTCTGGAAACACCATATATTTT
- | TRBJ2-5 | - | TRBV7-9 | CASSRRARDLQETQYF | TGTGCCAGCAGCCGCAGAGCCCGGGACCTCCAAGAGACCCAGTACTTC
- | TRBJ1-4 | - | TRBV18 | CASSLDQEKLFF | TGTGCCAGCTCACTAGACCAGGAAAAACTGTTTTTT
- | TRBJ1-5 | few | TRBV28 | CASSLSPDGVGNQPQHF | TGTGCCAGCAGTTTGAGCCCCGACGGGGTGGGCAATCAGCCCCAGCATTTT
- | TRBJ1-2 | few | TRBV10-1 | CASSASGAGGYTF | TGCGCCAGCAGTGCCTCAGGGGCCGGGGGCTACACCTTC
TRBD1 | TRBJ2-7 | few | TRBV24-1 | CATSDFRGQGSSYEQYF | TGTGCCACCAGTGATTTCCGTGGACAGGGGAGCTCCTACGAGCAGTACTTC
- | TRBJ2-2 | - | TRBV6-5 | CASLGGRNTGELFF | TGTGCCAGCTTGGGCGGCAGGAACACCGGGGAGCTGTTTTTT
- | TRBJ1-5 | few | TRBV19 | CASTPGFSNQPQHF | TGTGCCAGTACTCCCGGGTTTAGCAATCAGCCCCAGCATTTT
- | TRBJ1-2 | - | TRBV18 | CASSPTELPANGYTF | TGTGCCAGCTCACCGACAGAACTCCCCGCGAATGGCTACACCTTC
TRBD1 | TRBJ2-5 | - | TRBV19 | CASRKDRGSVTQYF | TGTGCCAGTAGGAAGGACAGGGGTTCGGTGACCCAGTACTTC
- | TRBJ2-5 | - | TRBV6-1 | CASSDLETQYF | TGTGCCAGCAGTGACCTGGAGACCCAGTACTTC
- | TRBJ2-2 | once | TRBV6-6 | CASRRTPQRPGTGELFF | TGTGCCAGCAGACGAACCCCCCAGCGGCCGGGCACCGGGGAGCTGTTTTTT
- | TRBJ2-5 | once | TRBV5-1 | CASSYEGGGTQYF | TGCGCCAGCAGCTACGAAGGGGGAGGGACCCAGTACTTC
- | TRBJ2-3 | - | TRBV15 | CATSRVAGFTDTQYF | TGTGCCACCAGCAGAGTTGCAGGGTTCACAGATACGCAGTATTTT
TRBD1 | TRBJ2-6 | - | TRBV19 | CATFRTGGNVLTF | TGTGCCACTTTCAGGACAGGGGGTAATGTCCTGACTTTC
- | TRBJ2-7 | - | TRBV11-2 | CASSQTSVPEQYF | TGTGCCAGCAGCCAAACTAGTGTACCCGAGCAGTACTTC
- | TRBJ2-6 | - | TRBV24-1 | CATSDTGGDPGANVLTF | TGTGCCACCAGTGATACCGGAGGCGATCCTGGGGCCAACGTCCTGACTTTC
- | TRBJ2-7 | - | TRBV6-5 | CASSSEGGDFNEQYF | TGTGCCAGCAGTTCCGAGGGGGGGGACTTTAACGAGCAGTACTTC
TRBD2 | TRBJ2-1 | once | TRBV7-2 | CASSKGGTRSRLEQFF | TGTGCCAGCAGCAAAGGGGGGACTAGAAGTCGGTTGGAGCAGTTCTTC
- | TRBJ1-1 | - | TRBV6-1 | CASSEAAVEAFF | TGTGCCAGCAGTGAAGCCGCCGTTGAAGCTTTCTTT
- | TRBJ1-4 | - | TRBV30 | CAWSVGQTASTNEKLFF | TGTGCCTGGAGTGTAGGTCAGACTGCCTCAACTAATGAAAAACTGTTTTTT
TRBD1 | TRBJ1-1 | - | TRBV25-1 | CASSESSRDRVSTEAFF | TGTGCCAGCAGTGAATCCTCCCGGGACAGGGTATCCACTGAAGCTTTCTTT
TRBD2 | TRBJ2-1 | - | TRBV7-6 | CASSFGGTSYNEQFF | TGTGCCAGCAGCTTCGGGGGGACTAGCTACAATGAGCAGTTCTTC
- | TRBJ1-2 | few | TRBV12-3/TRBV12-4 | CASSLLQDYGYTF | TGTGCCAGCAGTTTACTGCAAGACTATGGCTACACCTTC
TRBD2 | TRBJ2-7 | - | TRBV10-1 | CASSALAGARYEQYF | TGCGCCAGCAGTGCCTTAGCGGGGGCACGGTACGAGCAGTACTTC
TRBD2 | TRBJ2-2 | once | TRBV5-1 | CASSSLAGVGGELFF | TGCGCCAGCAGCTCGCTAGCGGGAGTAGGCGGGGAGCTGTTTTTT
TRBD2 | TRBJ2-7 | - | TRBV10-2 | CASSESSSGSTQYF | TGCGCCAGCAGTGAATCCTCTAGCGGGAGTACGCAGTACTTC
- | TRBJ2-7 | - | TRBV5-1 | CASSLSKTGISYEQYF | TGCGCCAGCAGCTTATCGAAGACAGGAATCTCCTACGAGCAGTACTTC
- | TRBJ1-1 | - | TRBV9 | CASSVLPENTEAFF | TGTGCCAGCAGCGTCCTCCCAGAGAACACTGAAGCTTTCTTT
TRBD2 | TRBJ2-1 | - | TRBV5-1 | CASKGGGRALNEQFF | TGCGCCAGCAAAGGGGGCGGGAGGGCCCTCAATGAGCAGTTCTTC
- | TRBJ2-2 | - | TRBV7-3 | CASSFKPAGHERGELFF | TGTGCCAGCAGCTTTAAGCCGGCGGGCCACGAGCGCGGGGAGCTGTTTTTT